This T cell receptor beta chain was profiled in a study of cytomegalovirus exposure and HLA in healthy donors. Per germline, CDR1 GTSNPN and CDR2 SVGIG (reference sequence). This CDR3 region has 13 residues. Trimming removed 5 bases from V and 7 bases from J; junction bases left unmatched: 8. PCR primers comprised 60 Vbeta and 13 Jbeta primers. Clones were sequenced by immunoSEQ multiplex PCR, and TCRdb holds only the in-frame ones, with some missing. Here the sample spans 99,000 or so clones, more than 80% being singletons. This clonotype originated in a man aged 18-30 years in good health and CMV-seronegative. The gene calls are TRBV30 and TRBJ1-5, with 7 bases that match TRBD1. Material: PBMCs. CDR3 sequence (DNA): TGTGCCTGGGCGACAGGGTTGGACCAGCCCCAGCATTTT. It yields the protein CAWATGLDQPQHF.